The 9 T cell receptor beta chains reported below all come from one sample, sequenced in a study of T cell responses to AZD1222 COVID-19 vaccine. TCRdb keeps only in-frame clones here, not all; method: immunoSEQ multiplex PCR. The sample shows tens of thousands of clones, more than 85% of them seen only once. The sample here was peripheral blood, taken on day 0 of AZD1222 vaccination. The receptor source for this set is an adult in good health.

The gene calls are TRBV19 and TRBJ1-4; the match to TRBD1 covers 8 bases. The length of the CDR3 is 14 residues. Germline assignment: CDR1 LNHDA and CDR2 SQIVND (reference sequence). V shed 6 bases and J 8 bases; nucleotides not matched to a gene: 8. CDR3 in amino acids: CASRRPGTGEKLFF. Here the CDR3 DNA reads TGTGCCAGTAGGAGACCCGGGACAGGAGAAAAACTGTTTTTT.

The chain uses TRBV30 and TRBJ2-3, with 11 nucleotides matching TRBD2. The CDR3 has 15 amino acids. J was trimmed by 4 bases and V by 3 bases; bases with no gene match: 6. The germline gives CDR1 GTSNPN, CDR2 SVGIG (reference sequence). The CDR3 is CAWSIAGGPPDTQYF. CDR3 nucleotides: TGTGCCTGGAGCATAGCGGGAGGGCCCCCAGATACGCAGTATTTT.

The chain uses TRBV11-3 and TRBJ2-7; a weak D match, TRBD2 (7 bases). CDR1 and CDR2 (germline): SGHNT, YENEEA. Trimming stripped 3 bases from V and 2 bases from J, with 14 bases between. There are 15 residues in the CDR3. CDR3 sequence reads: CASSLGAGVTYEQYF. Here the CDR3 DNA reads TGTGCCAGCAGCTTGGGGGCGGGGGTAACCTACGAGCAGTACTTC.

The CDR3 nucleotides are TGTGCCAGCAGCACCTCAGGGGACAGGGCCTTCGGCGAGACCCAGTACTTC. Protein sequence: CASSTSGDRAFGETQYF. The chain has TRBV9 and TRBJ2-5; 9 nucleotides line up with TRBD1. Germline trimming cut 4 bases from V and 5 bases from J; bases unmatched to any gene: 15. The germline V gene has CDR1 SGDLS and CDR2 YYNGEE. The CDR3 sequence is 17 residues long.

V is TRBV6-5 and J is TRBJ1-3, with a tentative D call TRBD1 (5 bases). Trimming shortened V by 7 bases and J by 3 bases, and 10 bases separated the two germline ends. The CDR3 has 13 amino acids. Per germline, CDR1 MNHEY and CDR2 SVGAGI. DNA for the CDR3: TGTGCCAGCATGGCCAGGGTTGGAAACACCATATATTTT. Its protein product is CASMARVGNTIYF.

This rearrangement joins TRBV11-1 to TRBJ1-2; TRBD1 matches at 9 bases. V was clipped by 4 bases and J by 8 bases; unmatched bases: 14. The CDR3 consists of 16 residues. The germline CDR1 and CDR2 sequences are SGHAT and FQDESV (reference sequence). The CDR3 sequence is CASSSLTGGGSKGYTF. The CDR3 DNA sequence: TGTGCCAGCAGCTCATTAACAGGGGGCGGATCGAAGGGCTACACCTTC.

The CDR3 sequence: CASSHIYSGEQTYEQYF. In DNA form, the CDR3 reads TGCGCCAGCAGCCATATTTATAGCGGGGAGCAGACCTACGAGCAGTACTTC. The chain has TRBV4-3 and TRBJ2-7; 8 positions match TRBD2. CDR3 length: 17 residues. The V segment lost 3 bases and the J segment 2 bases; nucleotides outside the gene matches: 12. Germline CDR1 LGHNA, CDR2 YSLEER.

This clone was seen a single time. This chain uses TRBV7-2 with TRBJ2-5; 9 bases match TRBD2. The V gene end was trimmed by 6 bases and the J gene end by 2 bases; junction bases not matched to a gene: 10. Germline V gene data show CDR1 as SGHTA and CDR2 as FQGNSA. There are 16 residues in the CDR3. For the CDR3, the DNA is TGTGCCAGCAGTTTACTCGCGGGGGGGTCTCAAGAGACCCAGTACTTC. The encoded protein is CASSLLAGGSQETQYF.

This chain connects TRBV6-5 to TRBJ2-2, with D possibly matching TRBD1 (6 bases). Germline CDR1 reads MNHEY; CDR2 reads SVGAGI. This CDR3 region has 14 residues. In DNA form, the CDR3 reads TGTGCGACTCAGTACAGGGCGAACACCGGGGAGCTGTTTTTT. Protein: CATQYRANTGELFF.